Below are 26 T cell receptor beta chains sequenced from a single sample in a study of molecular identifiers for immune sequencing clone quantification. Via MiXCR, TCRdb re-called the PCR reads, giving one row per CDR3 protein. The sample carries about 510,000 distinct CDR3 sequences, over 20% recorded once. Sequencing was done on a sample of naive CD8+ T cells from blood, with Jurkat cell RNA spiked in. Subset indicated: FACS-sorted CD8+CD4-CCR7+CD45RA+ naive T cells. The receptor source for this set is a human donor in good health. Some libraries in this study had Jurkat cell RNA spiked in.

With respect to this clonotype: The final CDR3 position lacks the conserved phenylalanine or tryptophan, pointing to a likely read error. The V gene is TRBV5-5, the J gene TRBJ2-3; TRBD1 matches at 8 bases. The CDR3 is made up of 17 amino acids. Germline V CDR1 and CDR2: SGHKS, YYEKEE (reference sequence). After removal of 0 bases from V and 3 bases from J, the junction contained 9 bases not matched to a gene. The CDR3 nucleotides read TGTGCCAGCAGCTTGGAGCCAGGGGGCAGGTTAACAGATACGCAGTATTGT. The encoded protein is CASSLEPGGRLTDTQYC.

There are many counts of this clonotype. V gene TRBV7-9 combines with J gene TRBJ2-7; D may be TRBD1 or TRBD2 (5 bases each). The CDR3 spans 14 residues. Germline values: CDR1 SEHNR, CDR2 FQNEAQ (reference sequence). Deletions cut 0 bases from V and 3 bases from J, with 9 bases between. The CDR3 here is CASSLAGTNYEQYF. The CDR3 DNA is TGTGCCAGCAGCTTAGCAGGGACCAACTACGAGCAGTACTTC.

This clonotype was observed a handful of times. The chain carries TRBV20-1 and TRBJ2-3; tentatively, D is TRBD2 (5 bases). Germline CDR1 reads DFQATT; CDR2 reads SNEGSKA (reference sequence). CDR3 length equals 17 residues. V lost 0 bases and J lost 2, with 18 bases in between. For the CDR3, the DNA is TGCAGTGCTAGAGATCAGTCTAGCCCGTCACTCACAGATACGCAGTATTTT. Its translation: CSARDQSSPSLTDTQYF.

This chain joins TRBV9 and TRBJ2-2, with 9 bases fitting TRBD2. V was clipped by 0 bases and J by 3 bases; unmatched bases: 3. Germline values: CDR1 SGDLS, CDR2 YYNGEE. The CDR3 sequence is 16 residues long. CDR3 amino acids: CASSVAASGDTGELFF. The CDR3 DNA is TGTGCCAGCAGCGTAGCGGCTAGCGGGGACACCGGGGAGCTGTTTTTT. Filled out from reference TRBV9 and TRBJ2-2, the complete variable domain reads DSGVTQTPKHLITATGQRVTLRCSPRSGDLSVYWYQQSLDQGLQFLIQYYNGEERAKGNILERFSAQQFPDLHSELNLSSLELGDSALYFCASSVAASGDTGELFFGEGSRLTVL.

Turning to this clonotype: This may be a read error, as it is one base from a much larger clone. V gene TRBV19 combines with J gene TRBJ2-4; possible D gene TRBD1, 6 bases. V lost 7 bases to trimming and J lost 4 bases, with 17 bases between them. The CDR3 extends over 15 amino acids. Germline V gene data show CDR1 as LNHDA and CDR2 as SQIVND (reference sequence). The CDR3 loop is CASTVGTRSKNIQYF. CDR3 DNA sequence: TGTGCCAGTACCGTGGGGACAAGGTCAAAAAACATTCAGTACTTC.

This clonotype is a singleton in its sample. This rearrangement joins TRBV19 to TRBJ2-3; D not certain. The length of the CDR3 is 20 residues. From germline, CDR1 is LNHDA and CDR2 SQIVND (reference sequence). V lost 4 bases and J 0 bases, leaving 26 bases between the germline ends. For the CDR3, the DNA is TGTGCCAGTAGTACACCAGGAGATTCCCCTGGCGCCACTAGCACAGATACGCAGTATTTT. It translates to CASSTPGDSPGATSTDTQYF.

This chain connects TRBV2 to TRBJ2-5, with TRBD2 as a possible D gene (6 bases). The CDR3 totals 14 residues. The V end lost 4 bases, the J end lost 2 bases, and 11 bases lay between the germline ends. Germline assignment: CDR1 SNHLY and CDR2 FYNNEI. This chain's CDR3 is CASSAGTYQETQYF. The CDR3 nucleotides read TGTGCCAGCAGTGCCGGGACTTATCAAGAGACCCAGTACTTC.

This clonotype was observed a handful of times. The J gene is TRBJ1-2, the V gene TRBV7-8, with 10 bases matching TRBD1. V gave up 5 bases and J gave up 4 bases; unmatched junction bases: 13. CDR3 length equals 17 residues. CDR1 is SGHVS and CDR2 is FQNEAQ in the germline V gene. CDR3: CASSTYVTGQGSYGYTF. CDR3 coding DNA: TGTGCCAGCAGCACATACGTTACGGGACAGGGGTCCTATGGCTACACCTTC.

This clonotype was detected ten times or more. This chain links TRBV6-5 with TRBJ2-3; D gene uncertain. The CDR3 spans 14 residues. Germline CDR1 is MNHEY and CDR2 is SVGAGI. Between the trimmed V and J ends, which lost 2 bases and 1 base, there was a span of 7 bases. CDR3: CASSYMAGTDTQYF. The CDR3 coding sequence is TGTGCCAGCAGTTACATGGCGGGCACAGATACGCAGTATTTT.

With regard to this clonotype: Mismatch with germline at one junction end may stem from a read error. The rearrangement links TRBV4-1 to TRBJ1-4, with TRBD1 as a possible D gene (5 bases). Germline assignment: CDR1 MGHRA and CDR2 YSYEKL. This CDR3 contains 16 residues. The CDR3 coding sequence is TGCGCCAGCAGCCACTTCTACCGGCAGGGAGATGAAAAACCGTTTTTT. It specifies CASSHFYRQGDEKPFF.

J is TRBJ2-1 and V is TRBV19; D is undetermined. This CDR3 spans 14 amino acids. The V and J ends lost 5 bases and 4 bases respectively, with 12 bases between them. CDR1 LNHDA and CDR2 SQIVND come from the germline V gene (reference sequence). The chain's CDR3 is CASSYGALYNEQFF. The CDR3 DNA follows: TGTGCCAGTAGTTACGGAGCCCTTTACAATGAGCAGTTCTTC.

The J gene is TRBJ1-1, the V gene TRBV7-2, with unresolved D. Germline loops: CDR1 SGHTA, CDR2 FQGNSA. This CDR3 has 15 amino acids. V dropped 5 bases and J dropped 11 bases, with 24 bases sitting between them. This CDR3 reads CASSTSPQIHSEAFF. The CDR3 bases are TGTGCCAGCAGCACCTCTCCACAGATCCATTCGGAGGCTTTCTTT.

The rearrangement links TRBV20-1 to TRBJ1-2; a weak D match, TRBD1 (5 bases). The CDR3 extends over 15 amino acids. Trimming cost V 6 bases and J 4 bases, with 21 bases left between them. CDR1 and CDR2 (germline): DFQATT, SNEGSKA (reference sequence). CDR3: CSAYAYQGVLYGYTF. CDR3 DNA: TGCAGTGCCTATGCCTACCAGGGCGTTCTCTATGGCTACACCTTC.

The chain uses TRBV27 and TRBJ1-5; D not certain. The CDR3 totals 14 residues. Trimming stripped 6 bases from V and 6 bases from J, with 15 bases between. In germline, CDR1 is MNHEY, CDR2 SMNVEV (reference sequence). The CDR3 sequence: CASSPGVVGQPQHF. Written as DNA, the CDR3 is TGTGCCAGCAGCCCGGGAGTGGTGGGTCAGCCCCAGCATTTT.

CDR3 coding DNA: TGTGCCTGGACCTGGGGGAACACTGAAGCTTTCTTT. Protein sequence: CAWTWGNTEAFF. This chain joins TRBV30 and TRBJ1-1, with unresolved D. Germline V gene data show CDR1 as GTSNPN and CDR2 as SVGIG (reference sequence). Trimming pared 4 bases from V and 1 base from J, leaving 7 bases between. This CDR3 is built from 12 residues. The variable domain in full, with the rest retrieved from reference TRBV30 and TRBJ1-1, is SQTIHQWPATLVQPVGSPLSLECTVEGTSNPNLYWYRQAAGRGLQLLFYSVGIGQISSEVPQNLSASRPQDRQFILSSKKLLLSDSGFYLCAWTWGNTEAFFGQGTRLTVV.

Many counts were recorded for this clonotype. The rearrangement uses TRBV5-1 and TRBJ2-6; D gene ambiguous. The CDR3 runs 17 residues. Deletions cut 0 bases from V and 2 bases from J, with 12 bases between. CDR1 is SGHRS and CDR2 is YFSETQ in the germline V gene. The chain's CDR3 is CASSLGHSETGANVLTF. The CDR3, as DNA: TGCGCCAGCAGCTTGGGACATTCCGAGACTGGGGCCAACGTCCTGACTTTC.

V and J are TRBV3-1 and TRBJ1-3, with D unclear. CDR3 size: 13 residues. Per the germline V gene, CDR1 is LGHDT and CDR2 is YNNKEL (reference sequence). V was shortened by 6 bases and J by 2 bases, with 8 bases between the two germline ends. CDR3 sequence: CASRPGPGNTIYF. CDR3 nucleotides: TGTGCCAGCAGACCCGGGCCTGGAAACACCATATATTTT.

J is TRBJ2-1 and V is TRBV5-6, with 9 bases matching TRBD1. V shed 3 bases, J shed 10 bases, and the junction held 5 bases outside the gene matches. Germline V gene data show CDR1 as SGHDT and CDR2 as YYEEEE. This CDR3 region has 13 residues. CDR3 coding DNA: TGTGCCAGCAGCTCGGACAGGGGCAGCGAGCAGTTCTTC. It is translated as CASSSDRGSEQFF.

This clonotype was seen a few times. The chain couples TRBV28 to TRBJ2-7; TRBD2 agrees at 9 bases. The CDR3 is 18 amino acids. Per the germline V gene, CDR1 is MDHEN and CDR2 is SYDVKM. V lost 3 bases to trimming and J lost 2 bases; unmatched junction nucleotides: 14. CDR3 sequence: CASSFLVAGVTQAYEQYF. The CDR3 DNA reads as TGTGCCAGCAGTTTCTTAGTAGCGGGAGTCACCCAAGCCTACGAGCAGTACTTC.

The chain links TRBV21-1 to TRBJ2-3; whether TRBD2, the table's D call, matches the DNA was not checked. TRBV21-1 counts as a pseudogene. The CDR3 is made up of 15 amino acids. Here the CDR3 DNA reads TGTGCCAGCAGCGCCCGAGGGAGGGTCCCAGATACGCAGTATTTT. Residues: CASSARGRVPDTQYF.

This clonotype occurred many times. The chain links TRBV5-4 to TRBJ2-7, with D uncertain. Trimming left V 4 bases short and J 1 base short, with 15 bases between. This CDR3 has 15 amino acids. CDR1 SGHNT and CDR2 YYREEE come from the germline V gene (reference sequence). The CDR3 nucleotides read TGTGCCAGCAGCCCAGCCTCGGTGGGTTCCTACGAGCAGTACTTC. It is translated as CASSPASVGSYEQYF.

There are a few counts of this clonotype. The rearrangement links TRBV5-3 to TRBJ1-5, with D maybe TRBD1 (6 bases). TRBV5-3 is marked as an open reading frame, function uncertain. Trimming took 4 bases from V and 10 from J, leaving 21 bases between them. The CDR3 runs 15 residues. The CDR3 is CARSVDRGPRCPQHF. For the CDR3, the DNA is TGTGCCAGAAGCGTTGATCGGGGGCCGCGTTGTCCCCAGCATTTT.

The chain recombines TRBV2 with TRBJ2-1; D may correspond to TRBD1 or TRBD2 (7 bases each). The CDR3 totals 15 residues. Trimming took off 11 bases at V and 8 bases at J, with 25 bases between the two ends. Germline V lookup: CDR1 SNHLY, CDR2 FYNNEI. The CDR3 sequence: CARKGAGEGRYEQFF. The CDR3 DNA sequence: TGTGCCCGCAAGGGGGCGGGAGAGGGTCGTTATGAGCAGTTCTTC.

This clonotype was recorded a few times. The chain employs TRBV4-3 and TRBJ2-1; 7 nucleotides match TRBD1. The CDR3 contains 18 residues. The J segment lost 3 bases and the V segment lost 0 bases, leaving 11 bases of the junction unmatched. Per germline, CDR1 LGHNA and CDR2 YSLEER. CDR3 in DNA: TGCGCCAGCAGCCAAGATCGGAGATTGGGACAGAGCTACAATGAGCAGTTCTTC. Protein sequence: CASSQDRRLGQSYNEQFF.

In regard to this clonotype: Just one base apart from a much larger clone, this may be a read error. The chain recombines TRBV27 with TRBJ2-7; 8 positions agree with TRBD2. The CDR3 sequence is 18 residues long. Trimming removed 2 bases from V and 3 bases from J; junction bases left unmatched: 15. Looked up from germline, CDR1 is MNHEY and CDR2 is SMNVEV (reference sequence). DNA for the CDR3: TGTGCCAGCAGTTTAGTCCCAACGGGGGGGGGGGCCGGCTACGAGCAGTACTTC. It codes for CASSLVPTGGGAGYEQYF.

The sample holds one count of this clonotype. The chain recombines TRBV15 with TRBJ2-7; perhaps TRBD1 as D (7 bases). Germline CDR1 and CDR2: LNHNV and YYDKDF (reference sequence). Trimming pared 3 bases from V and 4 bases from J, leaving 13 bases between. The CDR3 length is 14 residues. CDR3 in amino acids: CATSSGGTEYEQYF. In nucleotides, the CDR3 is TGTGCCACCAGCAGTGGGGGGACAGAATACGAGCAGTACTTC.